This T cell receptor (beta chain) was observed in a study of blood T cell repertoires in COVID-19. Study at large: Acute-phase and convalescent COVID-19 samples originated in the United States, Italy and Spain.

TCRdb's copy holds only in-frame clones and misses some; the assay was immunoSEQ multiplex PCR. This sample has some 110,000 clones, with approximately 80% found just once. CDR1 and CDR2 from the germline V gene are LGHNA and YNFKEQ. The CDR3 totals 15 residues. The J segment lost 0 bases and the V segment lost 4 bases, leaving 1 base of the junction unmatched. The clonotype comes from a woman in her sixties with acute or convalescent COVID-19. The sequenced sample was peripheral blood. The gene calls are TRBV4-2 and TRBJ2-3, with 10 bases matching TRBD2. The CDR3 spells CASSLLAGSTDTQYF. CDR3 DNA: TGTGCCAGCAGCCTACTAGCGGGGAGCACAGATACGCAGTATTTT.